Described below is a single T cell receptor (beta chain) sequence and its context. The antigen is undetermined. These data are taken from a study of T-cell reconstitution after alpha-beta-depleted transplantation in children. Study-level points and caveats: The study traced high day-60 TCRbeta diversity in some patients to surviving recipient T cells and thymic progenitors. Reported findings indicate that, about two months after transplant, alpha-beta T cells came from several hundred expanded clones, which were derived from non-depleted graft cells. A year post-transplant, T-cell counts and diversity derived mostly from newly produced T cells.

Germline-derived CDR1 and CDR2 are SGHRS and YFSETQ. The V end lost 1 base, the J end lost 2 bases, and 10 bases lay between the germline ends. The CDR3 runs to 14 residues. Unique molecular identifiers were used to barcode this TCRbeta library. TCRdb passed the PCR reads through MiXCR, listing each CDR3 protein once. The sample contains some 290,000 distinct CDR3 sequences, around 25% of which appear only once. Material: PBMCs, mostly from graft donor cells, obtained 180 days after TCRalphabeta/CD19-depleted stem cell transplant. The clonotype originates from a male patient aged 5 to 17 who had a stem cell transplant for acute lymphoblastic leukemia, so the T cells may come from the graft donor. The rearrangement links TRBV5-1 to TRBJ2-7; no clear D. The CDR3 DNA follows: TGCGCCAGCAGCTTGTGTCCGGCCCCCTACGAGCAGTACTTC. This encodes CASSLCPAPYEQYF.